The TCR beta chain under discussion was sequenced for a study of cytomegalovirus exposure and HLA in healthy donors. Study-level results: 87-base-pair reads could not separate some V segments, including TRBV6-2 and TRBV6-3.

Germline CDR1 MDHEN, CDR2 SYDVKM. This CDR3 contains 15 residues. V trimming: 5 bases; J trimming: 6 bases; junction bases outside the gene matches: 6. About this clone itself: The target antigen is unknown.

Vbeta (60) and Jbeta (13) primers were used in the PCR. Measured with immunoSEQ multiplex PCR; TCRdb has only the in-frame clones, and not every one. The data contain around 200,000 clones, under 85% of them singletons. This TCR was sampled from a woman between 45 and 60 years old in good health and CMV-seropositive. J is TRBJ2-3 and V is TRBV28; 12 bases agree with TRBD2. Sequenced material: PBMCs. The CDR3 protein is CASSPPGTSGDTQYF. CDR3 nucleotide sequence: TGTGCCAGCAGTCCCCCCGGGACTAGCGGGGATACGCAGTATTTT.